Shown below are 14 T cell receptor beta chains from a single sample sequenced in a study of shared clonotypes between healthy human individuals. Clones were read by immunoSEQ multiplex PCR, and TCRdb kept only the in-frame ones, dropping some. The sample has some 2 million clones, 85% to 95% seen once; the top ten hold 0.1% to 0.15%. Sequencing input: naive CD4+ T cells sorted from blood. The sample's subset: CD45RA+ positively selected. The receptor set was obtained from a man younger than 30 in good health.

The chain has TRBV30 and TRBJ1-4, with 7 positions matching TRBD1. V shed 2 bases, J shed 7 bases, and the junction held 10 bases outside the gene matches. Germline V gene data show CDR1 as GTSNPN and CDR2 as SVGIG (reference sequence). CDR3 length: 15 amino acids. CDR3 amino acids: CAWSPPGTVGEKLFF. CDR3 coding DNA: TGTGCCTGGAGTCCTCCCGGGACAGTGGGTGAAAAACTGTTTTTT.

This clone showed up just once. This chain links TRBV5-1 with TRBJ1-3; 10 nucleotides align to TRBD1. The germline CDR1 and CDR2 sequences are SGHRS and YFSETQ. V shed 4 bases, J shed 4 bases, and the junction held 5 bases outside the gene matches. The CDR3 covers 15 residues. DNA for the CDR3: TGCGCCAGCAGCAGGGACAGGGGCGCAGGAAACACCATATATTTT. Its translation: CASSRDRGAGNTIYF.

This chain uses TRBV7-2 with TRBJ2-2; D remains unclear. Per germline, CDR1 SGHTA and CDR2 FQGNSA. The CDR3 has 12 residues. V was pared by 5 bases and J by 8 bases, with 9 bases between. In DNA form, the CDR3 reads TGTGCCAGCAGCCCCGGGTTTGGGGAGCTGTTTTTT. Its protein product is CASSPGFGELFF.

The rearrangement joins TRBV29-1 to TRBJ2-1, with 9 bases lining up with TRBD2. The V gene end was trimmed by 2 bases and the J gene end by 4 bases; junction bases not matched to a gene: 6. The CDR3 has 15 residues. Germline V gene data show CDR1 as SQVTM and CDR2 as ANQGSEA. The CDR3 here is CSVEMRLAAYNEQFF. The CDR3 DNA reads TGCAGCGTTGAAATGCGACTAGCGGCATACAATGAGCAGTTCTTC.

This clone was recorded only once. This chain joins TRBV7-2 and TRBJ2-1, with TRBD2 matching over 12 bases. The CDR3 is made up of 14 amino acids. Per germline, CDR1 SGHTA and CDR2 FQGNSA. V gave up 1 base and J gave up 12 bases; unmatched junction bases: 4. Here the CDR3 reads CASSLGLLAGGQFF. CDR3 sequence (DNA): TGTGCCAGCAGCTTAGGGTTACTAGCGGGAGGGCAGTTCTTC.

The chain has TRBV2 and TRBJ1-1; possibly TRBD1 for D (6 bases). This CDR3 region has 12 residues. Germline CDR1 reads SNHLY; CDR2 reads FYNNEI. V was clipped by 9 bases and J by 9 bases, with 17 bases between them. The CDR3 nucleotides are TGTGCCAGAAAATCCCAGGGGAATCAAGCTTTCTTT. Amino acid sequence: CARKSQGNQAFF.

V is TRBV27 and J is TRBJ1-1; TRBD1 aligns across 8 bases. This CDR3 comprises 14 residues. Germline V gene data show CDR1 as MNHEY and CDR2 as SMNVEV (reference sequence). V gave up 7 bases and J gave up 8 bases; unmatched junction bases: 12. CDR3 bases: TGTGCCAGCAACTCGGACAGGGTCAAACCAGAAGCTTTCTTT. Translating it yields CASNSDRVKPEAFF.

The rearrangement joins TRBV28 to TRBJ1-5; 8 bases are a match to TRBD1. The CDR3 runs 15 residues. Germline V lookup: CDR1 MDHEN, CDR2 SYDVKM. V trimming: 6 bases; J trimming: 7 bases; junction bases outside the gene matches: 11. Here the CDR3 DNA reads TGTGCCAGCAGCCTCACCGACAGGGGAGGACAGCCCCAGCATTTT. Its protein product is CASSLTDRGGQPQHF.

The chain couples TRBV21-1 to TRBJ1-1; the tabulated D call, TRBD1, remains unverified against the DNA. TRBV21-1 is listed as a pseudogene. CDR3 length: 15 residues. CDR3 DNA: TGTGCCAGCAGCAAAGGGACAGGGGTTCAATCTGAAGCTTTCTTT. This translates into CASSKGTGVQSEAFF.

The V and J genes are TRBV7-2 and TRBJ2-5; no firm D call. Trimming cost V 4 bases and J 7 bases, with 19 bases left between them. Germline V gene sequence: CDR1 SGHTA, CDR2 FQGNSA. The length of the CDR3 is 15 residues. The DNA for the CDR3 is TGTGCCAGCAGCTCCTCCGGCCTTGGGATAGGGACCCAGTACTTC. It is translated as CASSSSGLGIGTQYF.

This clone was counted a few times. In DNA, the CDR3 is TGTGCCTACGCCGGAACCTGGTACCAAGAGACCCAGTACTTC. It yields the protein CAYAGTWYQETQYF. The chain recombines TRBV30 with TRBJ2-5; D is undetermined. This CDR3 is built from 14 residues. Germline V gene sequence: CDR1 GTSNPN, CDR2 SVGIG (reference sequence). V was pared by 7 bases and J by 0 bases, with 15 bases between. The full variable domain, in which reference TRBV30 and TRBJ2-5 provide the parts outside the CDR3, is SQTIHQWPATLVQPVGSPLSLECTVEGTSNPNLYWYRQAAGRGLQLLFYSVGIGQISSEVPQNLSASRPQDRQFILSSKKLLLSDSGFYLCAYAGTWYQETQYFGPGTRLLVL.

CDR3 loop: CASSPSGQGASEQYF. DNA of the CDR3: TGTGCCAGCTCACCCTCGGGACAGGGGGCGAGCGAGCAGTACTTC. This chain connects TRBV18 to TRBJ2-7; 12 bases line up with TRBD1. The trim removed 3 bases at V and 6 bases at J, leaving 6 bases unmatched. CDR1 and CDR2 from the germline V gene are KGHSH and LQKENI. There are 15 residues in the CDR3. Together with reference TRBV18 and TRBJ2-7, the CDR3 gives the full variable domain: NAGVMQNPRHLVRRRGQEARLRCSPMKGHSHVYWYRQLPEEGLKFMVYLQKENIIDESGMPKERFSAEFPKEGPSILRIQQVVRGDSAAYFCASSPSGQGASEQYFGPGTRLTVT.

This clone was seen a single time. The chain joins TRBV5-1 to TRBJ2-4; 9 nucleotides match TRBD1. Germline-derived CDR1 and CDR2 are SGHRS and YFSETQ. The V and J ends lost 5 bases and 6 bases, in that order; junction bases with no gene match: 9. This CDR3 spans 15 amino acids. CDR3 nucleotides: TGCGCCAGCAGTCCGGGGACAGGGACGGGAAACATTCAGTACTTC. Residues: CASSPGTGTGNIQYF.

The CDR3, as DNA: TGTGCCAGCAGTAGACAGGGGCAAGACTACGAGCAGTACTTC. Its translation is CASSRQGQDYEQYF. The chain links TRBV5-4 to TRBJ2-7, with TRBD1 matching 8 bases. Germline CDR1 reads SGHNT; CDR2 reads YYREEE (reference sequence). The CDR3 sequence is 14 residues long. The junction had 7 bases not matched to a gene; V was cut back by 5 bases and J by 3 bases. Drawing the rest from reference TRBV5-4 and TRBJ2-7, the complete variable domain is ETGVTQSPTHLIKTRGQQVTLRCSSQSGHNTVSWYQQALGQGPQFIFQYYREEENGRGNFPPRFSGLQFPNYSSELNVNALELDDSALYLCASSRQGQDYEQYFGPGTRLTVT.